The 5 T cell receptor beta chains listed next were all sequenced from one sample in a study of preoperative IRX-2 immunotherapy in early breast cancer. Treatment meaning: preoperative locoregional IRX-2 cytokine immunotherapy. The data were produced by immunoSEQ multiplex PCR, yet TCRdb's version contains in-frame clones alone and is incomplete. The data show tens of thousands of clones, with around 91% seen just once and roughly 10% held by the top ten. The specimen was collected from a patient treated with IRX-2 immunotherapy. The receptor source for this set is a human donor with breast cancer.

The chain links TRBV7-9 to TRBJ1-3; D uncertain. Trimming pared 0 bases from V and 3 bases from J, leaving 9 bases between. The CDR3 sequence is 15 residues long. Germline V gives CDR1 SEHNR, CDR2 FQNEAQ (reference sequence). CDR3 nucleotides: TGTGCCAGCAGCTTAGCTGGGCCAGTTGGAAACACCATATATTTT. Amino acids: CASSLAGPVGNTIYF.

The V gene is TRBV28, the J gene TRBJ1-5, with D tentatively TRBD1 (5 bases). The CDR3 spans 16 residues. The germline V and J ends were trimmed by 2 bases and 4 bases, with 15 bases remaining between them. Germline CDR1 and CDR2: MDHEN and SYDVKM. The CDR3 nucleotides read TGTGCCAGCAGTTTACAGGGTTGGGAGGGGAATCAGCCCCAGCATTTT. The encoded protein is CASSLQGWEGNQPQHF.

The chain links TRBV10-3 to TRBJ2-3, with TRBD2 matching over 7 bases. V shed 9 bases, J shed 4 bases, and the junction held 4 bases outside the gene matches. The CDR3 contains 12 residues. Germline V CDR1 and CDR2: ENHRY, SYGVKD. The CDR3: CAIQGLADTQYF. The CDR3 nucleotides are TGTGCCATTCAAGGACTAGCAGATACGCAGTATTTT.

The chain couples TRBV18 to TRBJ2-1; TRBD2 aligns across 14 bases. V lost 1 base to trimming and J lost 9 bases; unmatched junction nucleotides: 5. The CDR3 length is 16 residues. Looked up from germline, CDR1 is KGHSH and CDR2 is LQKENI. CDR3 protein: CASSPLGLAGGSEQFF. The DNA for the CDR3 is TGTGCCAGCTCACCACTAGGACTAGCGGGAGGAAGTGAGCAGTTCTTC.

The chain is built from TRBV5-5 and TRBJ2-7; 7 bases agree with TRBD2. Germline CDR1 SGHKS, CDR2 YYEKEE (reference sequence). CDR3 length: 15 amino acids. The J segment lost 0 bases and the V segment lost 2 bases, leaving 5 bases of the junction unmatched. The CDR3 sequence is CASSFGGDYSYEQYF. The CDR3 DNA sequence: TGTGCCAGCAGCTTCGGCGGGGACTACTCCTACGAGCAGTACTTC.